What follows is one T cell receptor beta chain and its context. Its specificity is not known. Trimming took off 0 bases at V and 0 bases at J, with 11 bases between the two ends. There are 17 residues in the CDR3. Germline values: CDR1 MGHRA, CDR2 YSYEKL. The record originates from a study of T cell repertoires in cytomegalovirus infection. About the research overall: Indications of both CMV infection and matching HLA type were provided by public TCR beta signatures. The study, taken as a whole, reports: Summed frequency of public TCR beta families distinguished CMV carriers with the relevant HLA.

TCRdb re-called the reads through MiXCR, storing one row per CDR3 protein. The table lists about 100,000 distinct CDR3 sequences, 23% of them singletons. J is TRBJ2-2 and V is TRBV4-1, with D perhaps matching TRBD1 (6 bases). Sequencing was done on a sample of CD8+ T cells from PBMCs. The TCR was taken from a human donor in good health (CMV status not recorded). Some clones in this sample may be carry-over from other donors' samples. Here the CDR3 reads CASSQDVGGTNTGELFF. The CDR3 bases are TGCGCCAGCAGCCAAGATGTAGGGGGAACGAACACCGGGGAGCTGTTTTTT.